This T cell receptor (beta chain) was obtained from a study of molecular identifiers for immune sequencing clone quantification. Sorting defined naive CD8 T cells as CD8+CD4-CCR7+CD45RA+. This CDR3 spans 14 amino acids. Trimming shortened V by 3 bases and J by 2 bases, and 11 bases separated the two germline ends. The germline gives CDR1 LNHDA, CDR2 SQIVND (reference sequence). This clonotype was observed a handful of times. The antigen is unknown. Study-level points and caveats: Jurkat TCR RNA that was spiked in from one cell was reportedly detectable among 950,000 to 1,000,000 naive cells.

Bulk TCR libraries used previously described methods and listed TCR primers. In TCRdb, the PCR reads were re-called with MiXCR into one record per CDR3 protein. This repertoire shows approximately 550,000 distinct CDR3 sequences, about 25% found once; its top ten account for around 0.8%. This receptor was obtained from a human donor in good health. Some libraries in this study had Jurkat cell RNA spiked in. The chain uses TRBV19 and TRBJ2-7, with D tentatively TRBD1 (5 bases). Sequencing was done on a sample of naive CD8+ T cells from blood, with Jurkat cell RNA spiked in. Regarding subset: FACS-sorted CD8+CD4-CCR7+CD45RA+ naive T cells. The CDR3 DNA follows: TGTGCCAGTAGTATGCTGCAGGGCCCCTACGAGCAGTACTTC. It yields the protein CASSMLQGPYEQYF.